This T cell receptor beta chain was obtained from a study of shared clonotypes between healthy human individuals. Overall study findings and caveats: Clonotype sharing among donors was expected to depend on sequencing depth. Naive CD4 clonotype sharing across four donors was 5% to 6%.

Trimming took off 5 bases at V and 4 bases at J, with 15 bases between the two ends. The CDR3 consists of 14 residues. Germline CDR1 reads SGHDT; CDR2 reads YYEEEE. Method: immunoSEQ multiplex PCR; TCRdb's copy keeps in-frame clones and lacks some. The data show about 1,500,000 clones, 95% to 97% seen once. About this clone itself: Its antigen is as yet unknown.

The receptor was isolated from a man aged 30 to 45 in good health. The sample was naive CD4+ T cells sorted from blood. Subset of the sample: CD45RA+ positively selected. The chain carries TRBV5-6 and TRBJ1-2; D uncertain. In DNA, the CDR3 is TGTGCCAGCAGGGAGGGCGGAAACCTCTATGGCTACACCTTC. It yields the protein CASREGGNLYGYTF.